One and the same sample provided the 16 T cell receptor beta chains below, sequenced in a study of Ad26.COV2.S vaccination and SARS-CoV-2 variants. Clones were read by immunoSEQ multiplex PCR, and TCRdb kept only the in-frame ones, dropping some. The table includes around 270,000 clones, 87% detected once. Specified treatment: some 20 received Ad26.COV2.S at low or high dose, single or two shots; roughly 5 received placebo; per-sample allocation not given. It was on day 63 after the first vaccine or placebo injection that samples were taken. Sample: peripheral blood, taken in a trial of Ad26.COV2.S vaccine versus placebo. These receptors came from a person between 18 and 60 years old who received the Ad26.COV2.S COVID-19 vaccine or a placebo.

This rearrangement joins TRBV6-2 or TRBV6-3 to TRBJ1-6; no firm D call. Germline-derived CDR1 and CDR2 are MNHEY and SVGEGT. V was clipped by 4 bases and J by 6 bases, with 7 bases between them. The CDR3 has 13 residues. The CDR3 region is CASSSALNSPLHF. CDR3 DNA: TGTGCCAGCAGTTCCGCCCTTAATTCACCCCTCCACTTT.

The J gene is TRBJ1-4, the V gene TRBV7-9; D may be TRBD1 (6 bases). The germline V and J ends were trimmed by 5 bases and 8 bases, with 21 bases remaining between them. This CDR3 is 16 amino acids long. CDR1 SEHNR and CDR2 FQNEAQ come from the germline V gene (reference sequence). CDR3 nucleotides: TGTGCCAGCAGCGCACACGGCGGGGGCGTCAACGAAAAACTGTTTTTT. It translates to CASSAHGGGVNEKLFF.

The chain couples TRBV18 to TRBJ2-3, with TRBD2 matching 7 bases. The J segment lost 3 bases and the V segment lost 4 bases, leaving 4 bases of the junction unmatched. CDR3 length equals 14 residues. Germline lookup yields CDR1 KGHSH and CDR2 LQKENI. The CDR3 region is CASSLGTTTDTQYF. The CDR3 DNA is TGTGCCAGCTCACTCGGGACTACTACAGATACGCAGTATTTT.

This sequence joins TRBV6-5 and TRBJ2-7, with 8 bases matching TRBD1. Losses at the gene ends were 6 bases for V and 3 bases for J; bases not matched to a gene: 7. CDR3 length: 14 residues. Germline V lookup: CDR1 MNHEY, CDR2 SVGAGI. Written as DNA, the CDR3 is TGTGCCAGCAGGGCCGGGACAGGAGTCTACGAGCAGTACTTC. It translates to CASRAGTGVYEQYF.

This chain links TRBV2 with TRBJ2-5, with 9 bases aligning to TRBD1. Germline trimming cut 6 bases from V and 1 base from J; bases unmatched to any gene: 6. The germline CDR1 and CDR2 sequences are SNHLY and FYNNEI. The CDR3 is 15 residues long. CDR3 sequence: CASRGQGILQETQYF. The CDR3 region has the DNA TGTGCCAGCAGGGGACAGGGTATTCTCCAAGAGACCCAGTACTTC.

This clone was observed once. V is TRBV7-2 and J is TRBJ1-1; perhaps TRBD1 as D (6 bases). The V gene's germline CDR1 is SGHTA and CDR2 FQGNSA. This CDR3 contains 13 residues. Trimming pared 5 bases from V and 6 bases from J, leaving 13 bases between. CDR3 residues: CASSGQGFSEAFF. The CDR3 DNA is TGTGCCAGCAGCGGGCAGGGGTTCTCTGAAGCTTTCTTT.

As regards this clone: One end of the junction varies from germline; a read error may be responsible. The chain employs TRBV19 and TRBJ2-1; D possibly corresponds to TRBD2 (6 bases). The CDR3 has 11 amino acids. Germline CDR1 reads LNHDA; CDR2 reads SQIVND (reference sequence). The CDR3 DNA is TGCGGGAGTAGGTCCTACAATGAGCAGTTCTTC. Amino acid sequence: CGSRSYNEQFF.

Points on this clone: This sample includes further DNA sequences coding for the same CDR3. The chain couples TRBV29-1 to TRBJ1-5, with a possible D match to TRBD1 (6 bases). From germline, CDR1 is SQVTM and CDR2 ANQGSEA. This CDR3 spans 13 amino acids. The V gene lost 6 bases and the J gene lost 4 bases, with 13 bases spanning the gap. CDR3 in amino acids: CSVGGGGNQPQHF. CDR3 bases: TGCAGCGTCGGAGGGGGTGGGAATCAGCCCCAGCATTTT.

This chain links TRBV6-2 or TRBV6-3 with TRBJ2-7, with D possibly being TRBD1 (7 bases). V was pared by 7 bases and J by 9 bases, with 22 bases between. Germline V gives CDR1 MNHEY, CDR2 SVGEGT. The CDR3 spans 14 residues. CDR3 sequence: CASTPGGTPAGQYF. DNA for the CDR3: TGTGCCAGCACCCCAGGGGGGACACCCGCCGGGCAGTACTTC.

The J gene is TRBJ1-1, the V gene TRBV6-5, with D unresolved. The CDR3 loop spans 15 amino acids. Germline V gene sequence: CDR1 MNHEY, CDR2 SVGAGI. Deletions cut 4 bases from V and 8 bases from J, with 20 bases between. The CDR3 DNA is TGTGCCAGCAGTTCCCTCTCGCCCCCTTTAGGGGAAGCTTTCTTT. The encoded protein is CASSSLSPPLGEAFF.

This clone was seen only once. The rearrangement joins TRBV5-8 to TRBJ1-2; the D gene is possibly TRBD1 (5 bases). The CDR3 has 14 amino acids. CDR1 SGHTS and CDR2 YDEGEE come from the germline V gene. V was shortened by 0 bases and J by 8 bases, with 14 bases between the two germline ends. DNA of the CDR3: TGTGCCAGCAGCTTGGGGGGCGGGCGCCAAGGCTACACCTTC. Encoded protein: CASSLGGGRQGYTF.

The chain couples TRBV7-8 to TRBJ1-6; D gene ambiguous. The CDR3 sequence is 14 residues long. Germline-derived CDR1 and CDR2 are SGHVS and FQNEAQ. V lost 3 bases and J 7 bases, leaving 10 bases between the germline ends. The CDR3 protein is CASSFSKLNSPLHF. The CDR3 coding sequence is TGTGCCAGCAGCTTCTCCAAGTTGAATTCACCCCTCCACTTT.

This clone has more than one count but fewer than ten. The chain employs TRBV2 and TRBJ2-2; 10 bases match TRBD1. In germline, CDR1 is SNHLY, CDR2 FYNNEI. This CDR3 contains 15 residues. V lost 3 bases and J lost 7; bases outside the gene matches: 5. This chain's CDR3 is CASSDGTGAHGELFF. The CDR3 DNA reads as TGTGCCAGCAGTGACGGGACAGGGGCCCACGGGGAGCTGTTTTTT. Variable domain in full (rest from reference TRBV2 and TRBJ2-2): EPEVTQTPSHQVTQMGQEVILRCVPISNHLYFYWYRQILGQKVEFLVSFYNNEISEKSEIFDDQFSVERPDGSNFTLKIRSTKLEDSAMYFCASSDGTGAHGELFFGEGSRLTVL.

This rearrangement joins TRBV7-9 to TRBJ1-2; a weak D match, TRBD1 (6 bases). Trimming took off 8 bases at V and 10 bases at J, with 26 bases between the two ends. The germline gives CDR1 SEHNR, CDR2 FQNEAQ (reference sequence). This CDR3 has 15 amino acids. The CDR3 reads CASATRGGLRVAYTF. The CDR3 DNA is TGTGCCAGCGCCACGCGGGGGGGCCTTAGAGTAGCCTACACCTTC.

V usage is TRBV4-1 and J usage is TRBJ2-2; 8 bases map to TRBD2. Trimming took 1 base from V and 7 from J; bases not matched to a gene: 14. This CDR3 spans 18 amino acids. Germline V gene data show CDR1 as MGHRA and CDR2 as YSYEKL. The CDR3 nucleotides are TGCGCCAGCAGCCAAGTTGACGGGGGGGCCGTAAACGTCGGGGAGCTGTTTTTT. This gives the protein CASSQVDGGAVNVGELFF.

This clone has more than one count but fewer than ten. The V call is TRBV9, the J call TRBJ1-5; tentatively, D is TRBD1 (5 bases). There are 15 residues in the CDR3. Germline lookup yields CDR1 SGDLS and CDR2 YYNGEE. V was trimmed by 0 bases and J by 6 bases, leaving 13 bases between them. CDR3 DNA: TGTGCCAGCAGCGTAGGGGACTCGGAGGGTCAGCCCCAGCATTTT. This encodes CASSVGDSEGQPQHF.